This T cell receptor beta chain came from a study of blood T cell repertoires in COVID-19. Background on the study: Material from acute and convalescent COVID-19 was sourced from the United States, Italy and Spain. PBMCs, B-cell-depleted T cells, or T cells provided the cDNA or gDNA that made up the material.

Per the germline V gene, CDR1 is SGHTA and CDR2 is FQGNSA. CDR3 length: 14 amino acids. Trimming took 6 bases from V and 1 from J, leaving 9 bases between them. Methods used by the authors: The assay estimated nucleated cells by amplifying reference gene primers. Method: immunoSEQ multiplex PCR; TCRdb's copy keeps in-frame clones and lacks some. That table furnishes V, J and clone size, whereas the DNA furnished D and trimming. This sample has around 63,000 clones, with under 90% found just once. This receptor was taken from a woman older than 75 with active or convalescent COVID-19. Sample: peripheral blood. The chain combines TRBV7-2 with TRBJ2-2; no definite D call. The CDR3 region has the DNA TGTGCCAGCAGACCTTCGGGGAACACCGGGGAGCTGTTTTTT. Protein sequence: CASRPSGNTGELFF.